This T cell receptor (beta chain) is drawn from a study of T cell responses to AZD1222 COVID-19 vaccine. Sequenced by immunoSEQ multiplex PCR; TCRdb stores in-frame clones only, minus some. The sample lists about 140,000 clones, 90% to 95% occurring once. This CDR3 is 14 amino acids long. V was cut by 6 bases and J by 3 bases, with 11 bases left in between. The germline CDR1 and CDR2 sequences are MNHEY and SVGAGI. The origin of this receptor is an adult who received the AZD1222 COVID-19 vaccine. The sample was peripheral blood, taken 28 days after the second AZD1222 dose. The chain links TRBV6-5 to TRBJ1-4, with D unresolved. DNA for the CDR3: TGTGCCAGCAGATCGACGGCGGCTAATGAAAAACTGTTTTTT. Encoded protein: CASRSTAANEKLFF.